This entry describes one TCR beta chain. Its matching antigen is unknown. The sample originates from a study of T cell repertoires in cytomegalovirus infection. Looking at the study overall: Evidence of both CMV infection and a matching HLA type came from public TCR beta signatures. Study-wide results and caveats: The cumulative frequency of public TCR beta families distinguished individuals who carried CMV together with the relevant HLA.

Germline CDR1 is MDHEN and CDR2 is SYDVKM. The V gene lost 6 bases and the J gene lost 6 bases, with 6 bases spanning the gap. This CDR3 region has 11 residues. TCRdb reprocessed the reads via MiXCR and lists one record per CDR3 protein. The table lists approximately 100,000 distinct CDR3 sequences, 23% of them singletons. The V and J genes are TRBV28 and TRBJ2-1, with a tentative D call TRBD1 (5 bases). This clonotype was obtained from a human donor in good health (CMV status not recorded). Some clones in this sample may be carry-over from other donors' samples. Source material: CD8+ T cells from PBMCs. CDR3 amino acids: CASSRVNEQFF. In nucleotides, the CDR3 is TGTGCCAGCAGCAGGGTCAATGAGCAGTTCTTC.